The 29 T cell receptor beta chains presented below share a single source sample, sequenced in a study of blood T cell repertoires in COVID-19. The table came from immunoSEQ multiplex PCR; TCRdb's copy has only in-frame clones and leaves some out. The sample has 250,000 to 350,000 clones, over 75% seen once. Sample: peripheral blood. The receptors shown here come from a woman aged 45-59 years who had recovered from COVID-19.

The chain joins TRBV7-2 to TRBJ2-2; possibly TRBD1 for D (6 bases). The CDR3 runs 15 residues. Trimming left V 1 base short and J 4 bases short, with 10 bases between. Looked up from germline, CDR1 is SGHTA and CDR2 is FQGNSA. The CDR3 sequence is CASSLERGGTGELFF. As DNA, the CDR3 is TGTGCCAGCAGCTTAGAGAGAGGGGGCACCGGGGAGCTGTTTTTT.

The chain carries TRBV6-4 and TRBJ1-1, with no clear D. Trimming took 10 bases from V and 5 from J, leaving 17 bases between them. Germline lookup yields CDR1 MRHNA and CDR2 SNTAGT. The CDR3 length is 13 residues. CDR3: CATSAAIGTEAFF. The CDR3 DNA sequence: TGTGCCACCTCGGCTGCAATCGGGACTGAAGCTTTCTTT.

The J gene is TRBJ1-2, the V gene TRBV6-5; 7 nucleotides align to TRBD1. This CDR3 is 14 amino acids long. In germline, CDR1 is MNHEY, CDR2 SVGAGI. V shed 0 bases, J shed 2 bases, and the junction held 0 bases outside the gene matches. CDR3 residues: CASSYSRGNYGYTF. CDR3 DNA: TGTGCCAGCAGTTACTCCAGGGGGAACTATGGCTACACCTTC.

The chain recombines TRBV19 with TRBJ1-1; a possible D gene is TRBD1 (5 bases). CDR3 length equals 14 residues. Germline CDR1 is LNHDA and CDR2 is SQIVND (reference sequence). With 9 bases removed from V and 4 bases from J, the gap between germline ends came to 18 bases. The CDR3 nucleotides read TGTGCCAGCCGGGGGGATAGGGCAAGCACTGAAGCTTTCTTT. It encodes CASRGDRASTEAFF.

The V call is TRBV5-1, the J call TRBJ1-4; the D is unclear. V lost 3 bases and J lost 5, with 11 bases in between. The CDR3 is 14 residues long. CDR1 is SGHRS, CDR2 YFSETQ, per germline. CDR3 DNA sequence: TGCGCCAGCAGCTGGGGAGCAATCAATGAAAAACTGTTTTTT. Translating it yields CASSWGAINEKLFF.

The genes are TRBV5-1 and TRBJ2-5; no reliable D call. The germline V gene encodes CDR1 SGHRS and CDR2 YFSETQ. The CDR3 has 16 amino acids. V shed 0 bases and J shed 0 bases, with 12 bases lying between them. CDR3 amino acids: CASSLVPGRYQETQYF. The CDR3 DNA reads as TGCGCCAGCAGCTTGGTTCCCGGTCGGTACCAAGAGACCCAGTACTTC.

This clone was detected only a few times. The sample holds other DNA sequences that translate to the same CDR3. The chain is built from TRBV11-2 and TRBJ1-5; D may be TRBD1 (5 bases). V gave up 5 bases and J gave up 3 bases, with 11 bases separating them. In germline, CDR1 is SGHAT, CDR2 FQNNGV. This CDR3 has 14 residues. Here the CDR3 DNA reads TGTGCCAGCAGCCCCCAGGGTTCCAATCAGCCCCAGCATTTT. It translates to CASSPQGSNQPQHF.

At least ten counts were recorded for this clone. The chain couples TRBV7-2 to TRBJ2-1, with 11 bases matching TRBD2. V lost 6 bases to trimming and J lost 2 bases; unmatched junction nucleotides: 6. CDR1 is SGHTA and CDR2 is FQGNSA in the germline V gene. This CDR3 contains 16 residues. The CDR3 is CASRDSGGVPYNEQFF. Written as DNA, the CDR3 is TGTGCCAGCAGAGATAGCGGGGGGGTCCCCTACAATGAGCAGTTCTTC.

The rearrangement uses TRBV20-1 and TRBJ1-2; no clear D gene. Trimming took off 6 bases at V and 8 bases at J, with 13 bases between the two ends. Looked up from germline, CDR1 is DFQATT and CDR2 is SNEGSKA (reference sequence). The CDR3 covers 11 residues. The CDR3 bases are TGCAGTGCCAACCACGACTTAGGCTACACCTTC. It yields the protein CSANHDLGYTF.

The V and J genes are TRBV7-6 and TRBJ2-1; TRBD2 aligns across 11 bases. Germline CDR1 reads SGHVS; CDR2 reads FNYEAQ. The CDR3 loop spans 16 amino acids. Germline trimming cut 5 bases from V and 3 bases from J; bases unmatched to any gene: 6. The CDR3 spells CASSIIAGGRYNEQFF. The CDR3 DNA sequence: TGTGCCAGCAGCATCATAGCGGGGGGGCGCTACAATGAGCAGTTCTTC.

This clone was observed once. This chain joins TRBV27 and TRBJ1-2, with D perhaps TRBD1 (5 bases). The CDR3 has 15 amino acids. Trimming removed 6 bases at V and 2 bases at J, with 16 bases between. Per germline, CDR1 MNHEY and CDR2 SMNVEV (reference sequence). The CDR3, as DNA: TGTGCCAGCAGACGAGCCGACAGCGGGAACTATGGCTACACCTTC. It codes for CASRRADSGNYGYTF.

This CDR3 is CASSYSPRPGQETQYF. For the CDR3, the DNA is TGTGCCAGCAGTTACTCCCCTCGACCGGGACAAGAGACCCAGTACTTC. The V gene is TRBV6-5, the J gene TRBJ2-5, with D tentatively TRBD2 (5 bases). V lost 0 bases and J lost 2, with 13 bases in between. CDR1 and CDR2 (germline): MNHEY, SVGAGI. This CDR3 has 16 residues.

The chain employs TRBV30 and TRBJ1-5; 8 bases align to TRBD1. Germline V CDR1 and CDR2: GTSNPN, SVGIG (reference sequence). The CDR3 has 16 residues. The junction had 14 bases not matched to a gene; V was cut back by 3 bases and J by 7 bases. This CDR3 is CAWSLKTGDFGQPQHF. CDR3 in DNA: TGTGCCTGGAGCCTGAAGACAGGGGACTTTGGCCAGCCCCAGCATTTT.

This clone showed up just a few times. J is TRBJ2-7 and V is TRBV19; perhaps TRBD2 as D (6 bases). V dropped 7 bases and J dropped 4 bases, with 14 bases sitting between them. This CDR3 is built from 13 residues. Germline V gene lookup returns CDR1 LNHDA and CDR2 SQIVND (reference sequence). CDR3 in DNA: TGTGCCAGTAAGGGCGTAGCGGATTACGAGCAGTACTTC. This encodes CASKGVADYEQYF.

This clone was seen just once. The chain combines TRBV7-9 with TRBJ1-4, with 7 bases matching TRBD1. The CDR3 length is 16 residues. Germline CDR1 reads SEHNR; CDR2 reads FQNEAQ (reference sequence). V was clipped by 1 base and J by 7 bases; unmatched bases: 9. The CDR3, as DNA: TGTGCCAGCAGCTTAGGAGGGGGCCTGGGCGGTGAAAAACTGTTTTTT. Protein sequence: CASSLGGGLGGEKLFF.

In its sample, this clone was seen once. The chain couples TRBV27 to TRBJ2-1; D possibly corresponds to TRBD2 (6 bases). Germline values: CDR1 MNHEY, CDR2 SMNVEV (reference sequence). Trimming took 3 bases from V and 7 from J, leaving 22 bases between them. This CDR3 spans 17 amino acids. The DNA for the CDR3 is TGTGCCAGCAGTTTCGGTGTTCGGAGGGGTGTTGCAAATGAGCAGTTCTTC. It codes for CASSFGVRRGVANEQFF.

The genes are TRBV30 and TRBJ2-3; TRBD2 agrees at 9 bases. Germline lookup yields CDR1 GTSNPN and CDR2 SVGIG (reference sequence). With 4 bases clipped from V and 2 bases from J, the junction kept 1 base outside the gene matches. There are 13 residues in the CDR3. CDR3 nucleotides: TGTGCCTGGACTAGCGGGACCACAGATACGCAGTATTTT. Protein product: CAWTSGTTDTQYF.

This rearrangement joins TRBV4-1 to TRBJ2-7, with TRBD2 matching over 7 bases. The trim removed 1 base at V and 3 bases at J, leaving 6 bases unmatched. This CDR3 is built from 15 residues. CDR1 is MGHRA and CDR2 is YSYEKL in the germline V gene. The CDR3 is CASSQVSSGGYEQYF. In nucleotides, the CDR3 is TGCGCCAGCAGCCAAGTATCCTCGGGGGGCTACGAGCAGTACTTC.

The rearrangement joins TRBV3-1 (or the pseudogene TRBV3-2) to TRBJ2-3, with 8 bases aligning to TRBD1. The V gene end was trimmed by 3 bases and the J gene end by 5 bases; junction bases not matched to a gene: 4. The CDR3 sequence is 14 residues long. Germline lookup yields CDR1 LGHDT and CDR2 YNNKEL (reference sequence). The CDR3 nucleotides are TGTGCCAGCAGCCACACAGGGACAGGAGATACGCAGTATTTT. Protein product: CASSHTGTGDTQYF.

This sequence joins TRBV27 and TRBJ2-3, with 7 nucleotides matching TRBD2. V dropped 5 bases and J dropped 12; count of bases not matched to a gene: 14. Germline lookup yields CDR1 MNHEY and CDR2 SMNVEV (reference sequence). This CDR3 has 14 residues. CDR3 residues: CASSPETGTITQYF. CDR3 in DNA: TGTGCCAGCAGTCCGGAGACCGGGACTATAACACAGTATTTT.

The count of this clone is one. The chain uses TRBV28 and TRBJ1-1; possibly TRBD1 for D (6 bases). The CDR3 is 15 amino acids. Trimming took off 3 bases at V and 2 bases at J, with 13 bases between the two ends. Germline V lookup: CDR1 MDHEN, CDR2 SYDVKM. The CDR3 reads CASSFGGQINTEAFF. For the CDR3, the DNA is TGTGCCAGCAGTTTCGGAGGACAGATTAACACTGAAGCTTTCTTT.

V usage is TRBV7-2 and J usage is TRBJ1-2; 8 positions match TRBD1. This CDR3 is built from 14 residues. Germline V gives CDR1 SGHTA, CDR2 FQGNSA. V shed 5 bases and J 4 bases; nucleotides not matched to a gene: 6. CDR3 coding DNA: TGTGCCAGCAGCATGGACAGGGCGGCCTATGGCTACACCTTC. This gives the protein CASSMDRAAYGYTF.

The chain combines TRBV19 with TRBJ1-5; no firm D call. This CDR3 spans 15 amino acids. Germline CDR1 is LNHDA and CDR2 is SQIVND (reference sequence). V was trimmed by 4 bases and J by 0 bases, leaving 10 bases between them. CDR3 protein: CASSNLEYSNQPQHF. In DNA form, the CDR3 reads TGTGCCAGTAGTAACTTAGAGTATAGCAATCAGCCCCAGCATTTT.

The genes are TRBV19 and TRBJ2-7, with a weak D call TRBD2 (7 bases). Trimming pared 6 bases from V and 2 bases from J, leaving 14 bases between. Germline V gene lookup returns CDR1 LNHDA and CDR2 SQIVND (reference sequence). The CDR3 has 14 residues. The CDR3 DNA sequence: TGTGCCAGTAGCCCAGGGAGGGGGACCTACGAGCAGTACTTC. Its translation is CASSPGRGTYEQYF.

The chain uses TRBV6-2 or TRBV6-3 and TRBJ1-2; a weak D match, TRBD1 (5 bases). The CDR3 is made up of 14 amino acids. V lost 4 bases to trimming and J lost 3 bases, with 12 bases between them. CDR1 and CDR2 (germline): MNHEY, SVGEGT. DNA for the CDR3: TGTGCCAGCAGTTTGGGGACTCCGTACTATGGCTACACCTTC. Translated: CASSLGTPYYGYTF.

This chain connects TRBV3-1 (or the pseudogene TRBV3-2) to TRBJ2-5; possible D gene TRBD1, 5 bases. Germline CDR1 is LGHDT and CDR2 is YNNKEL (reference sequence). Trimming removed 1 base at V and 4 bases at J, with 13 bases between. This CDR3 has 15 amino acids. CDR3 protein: CASSQARDRAETQYF. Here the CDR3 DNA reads TGTGCCAGCAGCCAAGCCAGGGATCGGGCAGAGACCCAGTACTTC.

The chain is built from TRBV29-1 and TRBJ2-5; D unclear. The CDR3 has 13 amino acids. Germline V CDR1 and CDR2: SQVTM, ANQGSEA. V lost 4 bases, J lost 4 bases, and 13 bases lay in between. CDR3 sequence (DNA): TGCAGCGTTGTGCTACGGTTCGTAGAGACCCAGTACTTC. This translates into CSVVLRFVETQYF. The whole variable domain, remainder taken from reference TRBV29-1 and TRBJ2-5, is SAVISQKPSRDICQRGTSLTIQCQVDSQVTMMFWYRQQPGQSLTLIATANQGSEATYESGFVIDKFPISRPNLTFSTLTVSNMSPEDSSIYLCSVVLRFVETQYFGPGTRLLVL.

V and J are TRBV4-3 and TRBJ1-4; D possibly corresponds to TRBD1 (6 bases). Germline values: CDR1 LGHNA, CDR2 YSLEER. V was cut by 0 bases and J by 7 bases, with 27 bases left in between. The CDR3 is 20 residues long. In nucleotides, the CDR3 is TGCGCCAGCAGCCAAGATGGAGTGCGGGGGCCCGAGAGCGGTCGTGAAAAACTGTTTTTT. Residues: CASSQDGVRGPESGREKLFF.

This CDR3 is CASSLDRSSYEQYF. CDR3 DNA: TGTGCCAGCAGTTTAGACAGGTCCTCCTACGAGCAGTACTTC. The chain is built from TRBV27 and TRBJ2-7, with a tentative D call TRBD1 (6 bases). V lost 2 bases, J lost 0 bases, and 8 bases lay in between. The germline V gene has CDR1 MNHEY and CDR2 SMNVEV (reference sequence). The CDR3 is 14 residues long.